This T cell receptor (beta chain) stems from a study of shared clonotypes between healthy human individuals (dated by TCRdb to the early 2020s). Notes on the research overall: A couple of women and a few men aged 18 to 49 years were included in the cohort. For each donor, three plates each were used for CD4 naive and CD4 memory, two plates were used for CD8 naive, and one plate was used for CD8 memory. Blood TCR repertoires of roughly 5 healthy adults were deeply sequenced to estimate repertoire size and the extent of clonotype sharing between individuals. To increase sequencing depth and limit assay-specific biases, TCR repertoire library preparation and sequencing were carried out by different laboratories using diverse techniques. Leukapheresis yielded between about 0.85 and 9.5 billion PBMCs per donor.

Healthy HIV-negative adults with no recently reported acute infections or vaccinations were included as donors. Every donor was a Caucasian adult living in Nashville, Tennessee, USA. CD4+ T cells were enriched by magnetic negative selection; naive cells were then positively selected on CD45RA, and the negative fraction formed the memory subset. After blood collection by leukapheresis, PBMCs were isolated using Ficoll-Histopaque density gradient centrifugation and then cryopreserved in the vapor phase of liquid nitrogen. Purity and quantity of every magnetically sorted T cell population were checked by analytical flow cytometry. From each sorted fraction, genomic DNA was isolated and quantified by UV absorbance on a Nanodrop 2000c. What the work shows at the level of the full study, not this receptor alone: Incomplete sequencing was indicated by rarefaction of sorted-subset datasets, despite the large sequencing depth. Approximately 4.8% of naive CD4, around 3.6% of naive CD8, approximately 2.2% of memory CD4, and about 0.4% of memory CD8 clonotypes were shared across a handful of donors. Clonotypes shared by all four sorted-subset donors showed higher generation probabilities than non-shared clonotypes. Pairwise subsampling indicated that sequencing depth was expected to affect the degree of clonotype sharing among donors. Sampling was restricted to blood, and TCR repertoires in tissue are likely to differ from TCR repertoires in blood. Larger estimated clonotype richness was generally found for naive subsets than for memory subsets. The small number of donors limited the genetic and exposure-history diversity represented.

TCR CDR3 regions were amplified from genomic DNA by multiplex PCR using the deep immunoSEQ assay. Extracted genomic DNA from each cell subset was distributed evenly across all wells of several immunoSEQ 96-well plates, and each plate was treated as a replicate. For sorted subsets, each replicate PCR was loaded with around 200 ng genomic DNA, equivalent to 25,000 to 35,000 T cell genomes. Purified libraries were quantified with a Qubit 3.0 fluorometer, sized on a Bioanalyzer 2100, and re-quantified with the KAPA Library Quantification kit. Every immunoSEQ 96-well plate was sequenced on a dedicated single-read 150-cycle Illumina NextSeq 550 flow cell. In the source study's methods: Because only junctional sequences without quality scores were contained in the immunoSEQ output, filtering matching that applied to full-length reads could not be performed. To assign V/J genes and CDR3, sequences were annotated using PyIR, a Python wrapper for IgBLAST v1.9, with IMGT germline references. Reads were filtered out if the reads had weak V/J assignments (E-value above 1e-6), no CDR3, stop codons, out-of-frame junctions, or ambiguous translated residues. A V3J clonotype was defined by an identical inferred V gene, J gene, and CDR3 amino acid sequence. To compute the percentage overlap between repertoires, the number of shared unique clonotypes was divided by the size of the smaller repertoire. Three approaches were used to assess repertoire richness: RTK rarefaction, the Chao1 estimator, and Recon v2.1 estimates of unobserved clonotypes. Generation probabilities for all TCRbeta clonotypes obtained by the gDNA method from a handful of donors were computed using OLGA. The immuneACCESS repertoire file appears here via TCRdb, limited to in-frame rearrangements. These files lack a portion of the clones; in checked studies, under half of the deficit traces to unresolved V genes, and the cause of the others is not known. The V and J calls and clone size come from that table; D and trimming were worked out from the DNA. The sample table lists 900,000 to 1,200,000 clones, approximately 80% of them with a count of one. Around 0.6% of the sample is taken by the ten largest.

Regarding this clone: Its antigen remains undetermined. Per-base quality was not reported, and no clone a single base away is much larger than it.

The germline V gene yields SGDLS for CDR1 and YYNGEE for CDR2. The CDR3 runs 18 residues from the cysteine to the phenylalanine. The only DNA kept is the CDR3, 54 bases in frame from the first base. V was cut back by 0 bases and J by 4 bases, leaving a gap of 22 bases between them. Sequences were obtained from memory CD4+ T cells from PBMCs. The cell subset or site label on this specimen signifies: CD45RA-negative fraction. The clonotype originates from a man aged 18 to 35 in good health. Some clones in this sample may be carry-over from other donors' samples. The rearrangement combines TRBV9 with TRBJ1-2; the D gene is not confidently resolved. The CDR3 is CASSVVKGSSDSLYGYTF. In nucleotides, the sequence is TGTGCCAGCAGCGTAGTAAAGGGCAGCTCAGATTCCCTCTATGGCTACACCTTC.